These 17 T cell receptor beta chains were all obtained from the same sample, sequenced in a study of PD-1 blockade in classical Hodgkin lymphoma. Regarding time point: cycle 4 day 1 (C4D1), after less than 7 weeks of nivolumab. Every single patient, without exception, relapsed after autologous stem cell transplantation, and brentuximab vedotin exposure varied. TCRdb's table, derived via immunoSEQ multiplex PCR, lists solely in-frame clones and lacks some. The sample records more than 75,000 clones, 85% to 95% being singletons. The material sequenced was peripheral blood mononuclear cells (PBMCs), taken before the fourth cycle of nivolumab. These TCRs come from a human donor with classical Hodgkin lymphoma.

The gene calls are TRBV28 and TRBJ1-5, with 7 bases that match TRBD1. Per the germline V gene, CDR1 is MDHEN and CDR2 is SYDVKM. The CDR3 extends over 15 amino acids. J lost 1 base, V lost 6 bases, and 6 bases had no gene match. CDR3 protein: CASRHHRGSNQPQHF. In DNA, the CDR3 is TGTGCCAGCAGACATCACAGGGGCAGCAATCAGCCCCAGCATTTT.

A single count supports this clone. The chain carries TRBV7-6 and TRBJ1-4; the match to TRBD1 covers 10 bases. The V gene's germline CDR1 is SGHVS and CDR2 FNYEAQ. The CDR3 length is 15 residues. V was pared by 4 bases and J by 7 bases, with 6 bases of the junction left unmatched. The CDR3 region has the DNA TGTGCCAGCAGCTCTCCGGGACAGGGGAGTGAAAAACTGTTTTTT. This encodes CASSSPGQGSEKLFF.

The genes are TRBV5-4 and TRBJ1-2; TRBD1 might be the D (5 bases). This CDR3 is 14 amino acids long. Trimming took 2 bases from V and 8 from J, leaving 16 bases between them. CDR1 SGHNT and CDR2 YYREEE come from the germline V gene (reference sequence). CDR3 region: CASSLGSDRGGYTF. The CDR3, as DNA: TGTGCCAGCAGCTTAGGCTCCGACAGAGGGGGCTACACCTTC.

The CDR3 is CASRVGDSNQPQHF. Written as DNA, the CDR3 is TGTGCCAGCAGGGTCGGGGATAGCAATCAGCCCCAGCATTTT. The V call is TRBV27, the J call TRBJ1-5; no clear D gene. This CDR3 has 14 residues. V was clipped by 6 bases and J by 0 bases, with 9 bases between them. Germline CDR1 is MNHEY and CDR2 is SMNVEV (reference sequence).

The V gene is TRBV2, the J gene TRBJ1-1; unclear D gene. The V end was cut by 4 bases, the J end by 1 base, with 13 bases between. The CDR3 length is 15 residues. Germline V CDR1 and CDR2: SNHLY, FYNNEI. CDR3 DNA: TGTGCCAGCAGTGTAGGACCCGCCTCGAACACTGAAGCTTTCTTT. This translates into CASSVGPASNTEAFF. Full variable domain (missing parts from reference TRBV2 and TRBJ1-1): EPEVTQTPSHQVTQMGQEVILRCVPISNHLYFYWYRQILGQKVEFLVSFYNNEISEKSEIFDDQFSVERPDGSNFTLKIRSTKLEDSAMYFCASSVGPASNTEAFFGQGTRLTVV.

The chain employs TRBV2 and TRBJ1-1; TRBD1 might be the D (5 bases). The CDR3 extends over 18 amino acids. V lost 2 bases and J lost 2, with 21 bases in between. Germline-derived CDR1 and CDR2 are SNHLY and FYNNEI. The CDR3 coding sequence is TGTGCCAGCAGTGAATTTGGGGGACCTTTCTTTGGTAACACTGAAGCTTTCTTT. This encodes CASSEFGGPFFGNTEAFF.

The V and J genes are TRBV2 and TRBJ1-4; tentative D call: TRBD1 (6 bases). Germline CDR1 reads SNHLY; CDR2 reads FYNNEI. The CDR3 spans 13 residues. V shed 11 bases and J shed 5 bases, with 15 bases lying between them. The CDR3 nucleotides are TGTGCCGGCGCACAGGGTCGGAATGAAAAACTGTTTTTT. This codes for CAGAQGRNEKLFF.

The genes are TRBV27 and TRBJ2-2, with TRBD1 identical over 8 bases. The trim removed 8 bases at V and 5 bases at J, leaving 4 bases unmatched. This CDR3 is built from 13 residues. Germline V gene lookup returns CDR1 MNHEY and CDR2 SMNVEV (reference sequence). The CDR3, as DNA: TGTGCCAGCTACAGGGGGTATACCGGGGAGCTGTTTTTT. This sequence encodes CASYRGYTGELFF.

The chain links TRBV6-5 to TRBJ2-3, with TRBD2 identical over 10 bases. Germline V lookup: CDR1 MNHEY, CDR2 SVGAGI. This CDR3 is 15 amino acids long. With 6 bases clipped from V and 3 bases from J, the junction kept 6 bases outside the gene matches. In DNA form, the CDR3 reads TGTGCCAGCAGCTACACTAGCGGGATAACAGATACGCAGTATTTT. Amino acids: CASSYTSGITDTQYF.

The table lists this clone with a few counts. This chain connects TRBV7-9 to TRBJ2-1; D gene unclear. The CDR3 has 14 amino acids. Trimming cost V 5 bases and J 0 bases, with 8 bases left between them. Germline V gene lookup returns CDR1 SEHNR and CDR2 FQNEAQ (reference sequence). The chain's CDR3 is CASSDESSYNEQFF. The CDR3 region has the DNA TGTGCCAGCAGCGACGAAAGCTCCTACAATGAGCAGTTCTTC.

The genes are TRBV5-5 and TRBJ2-1, with 9 nucleotides matching TRBD2. Trimming cost V 5 bases and J 10 bases; bases outside gene matches: 7. Germline CDR1 and CDR2: SGHKS and YYEKEE (reference sequence). CDR3 length equals 13 residues. In DNA form, the CDR3 reads TGTGCCAGCAGTTGGACTAGCGCGGGGGAGCAGTTCTTC. Amino acids: CASSWTSAGEQFF.

For the CDR3, the DNA is TGTGCCAGCAGCAAAAAAGGAGCCGGAAAGGGCAACATTCAGTACTTC. As protein: CASSKKGAGKGNIQYF. This sequence joins TRBV21-1 and TRBJ2-4. TRBV21-1 is tagged as a pseudogene. This CDR3 has 16 residues.

The V and J genes are TRBV19 and TRBJ1-2; 7 nucleotides line up with TRBD1. Germline CDR1 LNHDA, CDR2 SQIVND (reference sequence). Unmatched junction bases numbered 8, after V lost 3 bases and J lost 7 bases. This CDR3 contains 14 residues. The CDR3 here is CASSIPGQAVGYTF. CDR3 nucleotides: TGTGCCAGTAGTATCCCCGGACAGGCGGTTGGCTACACCTTC.

The sample holds one count of this clone. This rearrangement joins TRBV15 to TRBJ1-3; D gene unclear. Germline V lookup: CDR1 LNHNV, CDR2 YYDKDF (reference sequence). This CDR3 is built from 21 residues. The V end lost 3 bases, the J end lost 0 bases, and 27 bases lay between the germline ends. In DNA form, the CDR3 reads TGTGCCACCAGCAGTCCCGGTCTCGCTAGGGCAGGTCAAATCTCTGGAAACACCATATATTTT. This codes for CATSSPGLARAGQISGNTIYF.

The V and J genes are TRBV28 and TRBJ2-7, with TRBD1 matching 9 bases. Germline-derived CDR1 and CDR2 are MDHEN and SYDVKM. J was trimmed by 3 bases and V by 6 bases; bases with no gene match: 9. This CDR3 has 15 amino acids. The CDR3 sequence is CASRRAGTGIYEQYF. CDR3 coding DNA: TGTGCCAGCAGACGAGCCGGGACAGGGATCTACGAGCAGTACTTC.

The rearrangement links TRBV9 to TRBJ1-1, with 9 bases identical to TRBD1. The J segment lost 3 bases and the V segment lost 0 bases, leaving 6 bases of the junction unmatched. This CDR3 is built from 16 residues. CDR1 is SGDLS, CDR2 YYNGEE, per germline. The CDR3 DNA sequence: TGTGCCAGCAGCGTAGGGGTACAGGGGGCGGACACTGAAGCTTTCTTT. Its protein product is CASSVGVQGADTEAFF.

The chain links TRBV29-1 to TRBJ2-1; 12 bases align to TRBD2. V lost 3 bases and J lost 6; bases outside the gene matches: 0. The germline V gene encodes CDR1 SQVTM and CDR2 ANQGSEA. There are 13 residues in the CDR3. The CDR3 nucleotides read TGCAGCGTTGAGGGACTAGCGGGCAATGAGCAGTTCTTC. Its translation is CSVEGLAGNEQFF.